This T cell receptor beta chain was identified during a study of blood T cell repertoires in COVID-19. Authors' analysis steps: Reference gene primer amplification in the assay estimated nucleated cell counts. Measured with immunoSEQ multiplex PCR; TCRdb has only the in-frame clones, and not every one. For V, J and clone size, that table is used; D and trimming come from the DNA. The sample has about 29,000 clones, 80% seen once. The germline V and J ends were trimmed by 1 base and 2 bases, with 9 bases remaining between them. Germline V CDR1 and CDR2: LNHNV, YYDKDF (reference sequence). This CDR3 has 14 amino acids.

The sample comprised peripheral blood. The rearrangement links TRBV15 to TRBJ2-7, with D perhaps matching TRBD1 (5 bases). This TCR came from a woman in her 70s with acute or convalescent COVID-19. CDR3 residues: CATSRGPQAYEQYF. The CDR3 DNA follows: TGTGCCACCAGCAGAGGGCCACAGGCCTACGAGCAGTACTTC.